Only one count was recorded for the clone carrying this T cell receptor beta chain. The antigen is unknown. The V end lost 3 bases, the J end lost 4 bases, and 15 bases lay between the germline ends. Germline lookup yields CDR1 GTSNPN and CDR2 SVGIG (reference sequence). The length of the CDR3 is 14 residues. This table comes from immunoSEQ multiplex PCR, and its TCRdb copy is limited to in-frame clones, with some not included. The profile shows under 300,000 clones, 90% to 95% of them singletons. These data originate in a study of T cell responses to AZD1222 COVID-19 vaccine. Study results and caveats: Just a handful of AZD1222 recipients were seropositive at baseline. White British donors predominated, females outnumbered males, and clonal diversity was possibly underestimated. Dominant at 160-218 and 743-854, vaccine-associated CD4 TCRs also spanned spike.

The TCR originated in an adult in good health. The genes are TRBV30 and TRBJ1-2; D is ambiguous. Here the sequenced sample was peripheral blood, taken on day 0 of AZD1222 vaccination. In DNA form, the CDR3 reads TGTGCCTGGAGGTCTTTCACGGGCTCCTATGGCTACACCTTC. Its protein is CAWRSFTGSYGYTF.